Listed here are 8 T cell receptor beta chains from one sample, sequenced in a study of T cells in Graves' hyperthyroidism and ophthalmopathy. It was RNA transcripts that yielded the amplified TCR beta CDR3 regions. HTBI primers were used for first-round RT-PCR of the TCR CDR3. MiXCR was run by TCRdb on the multiplex PCR reads, yielding one entry per CDR3 protein. The sample includes around 700,000 distinct CDR3 sequences, 18% of them seen just once. The sample taken for sequencing was blood. The receptors originated from a woman in her 50s with Graves' hyperthyroidism that later progressed to Graves' ophthalmopathy.

This clonotype was observed a few times. J is TRBJ1-1 and V is TRBV5-1; TRBD1 aligns across 7 bases. V was clipped by 3 bases and J by 2 bases; unmatched bases: 10. Germline CDR1 is SGHRS and CDR2 is YFSETQ. CDR3 length: 16 residues. In DNA, the CDR3 is TGCGCCAGCAGCTCCACACCCACAGGGGCCAACACTGAAGCTTTCTTT. Amino acid sequence: CASSSTPTGANTEAFF.

The rearrangement links TRBV6-4 to TRBJ2-3, with 13 bases aligning to TRBD2. In germline, CDR1 is MRHNA, CDR2 SNTAGT. CDR3 length: 15 amino acids. V lost 2 bases, J lost 7 bases, and 3 bases stayed unmatched. The CDR3 DNA follows: TGTGCCAGCAGTGACGGGACTAGCGGGGTATATACGCAGTATTTT. This sequence encodes CASSDGTSGVYTQYF.

This clonotype was seen more than once but under ten times. J is TRBJ1-1 and V is TRBV15; D perhaps matches TRBD1 (6 bases). This CDR3 contains 18 residues. Germline values: CDR1 LNHNV, CDR2 YYDKDF (reference sequence). The V end lost 1 base, the J end lost 0 bases, and 18 bases lay between the germline ends. The CDR3 region has the DNA TGTGCCACCAGCAGAGCCAGAGGGGGGGTTTTGGTGAACACTGAAGCTTTCTTT. Protein product: CATSRARGGVLVNTEAFF.

This clonotype was observed a single time. V gene TRBV19 combines with J gene TRBJ2-7; possibly TRBD2 for D (6 bases). V lost 8 bases to trimming and J lost 4 bases, with 21 bases between them. Germline-derived CDR1 and CDR2 are LNHDA and SQIVND (reference sequence). The CDR3 extends over 15 amino acids. CDR3 sequence: CASSGAGGGRYEQYF. The CDR3 bases are TGTGCCAGTTCTGGGGCAGGCGGAGGGAGATACGAGCAGTACTTC.

This clonotype turned up a few times. The chain links TRBV29-1 to TRBJ2-1; 10 bases align to TRBD2. The germline V gene has CDR1 SQVTM and CDR2 ANQGSEA. The CDR3 totals 13 residues. V trimming: 7 bases; J trimming: 7 bases; junction bases outside the gene matches: 7. This CDR3 is CSESSGGLNEQFF. CDR3 DNA sequence: TGCAGCGAGTCTAGCGGGGGTCTGAATGAGCAGTTCTTC.

The sample holds many counts of this clonotype. The chain uses TRBV12-3 or TRBV12-4 and TRBJ1-1; D call uncertain. Trimming took 2 bases from V and 2 from J, leaving 9 bases between them. The CDR3 runs to 14 residues. Here the CDR3 DNA reads TGTGCCAGCAGTTTAATTCAATCCAACACTGAAGCTTTCTTT. This gives the protein CASSLIQSNTEAFF.

The chain employs TRBV7-3 and TRBJ2-1; D uncertain. Trimming took 1 base from V and 7 from J, leaving 8 bases between them. In germline, CDR1 is SGHTA, CDR2 FQGTGA. The CDR3 loop spans 13 amino acids. CDR3 nucleotides: TGTGCCAGCAGCTTAAGTTCGGAAAATGAGCAGTTCTTC. Translating it yields CASSLSSENEQFF.

This clonotype was recorded many times. This rearrangement joins TRBV20-1 to TRBJ1-1; 7 bases map to TRBD1. Germline V lookup: CDR1 DFQATT, CDR2 SNEGSKA (reference sequence). The CDR3 loop spans 14 amino acids. The trim removed 3 bases at V and 4 bases at J, leaving 8 bases unmatched. CDR3 coding DNA: TGCAGTGCTAGGTTGGACAGGACGGCCACTGAAGCTTTCTTT. It codes for CSARLDRTATEAFF.